One sample yielded the 5 T cell receptor beta chains listed below, sequenced in a study of blood T cell repertoires in COVID-19 (dated by TCRdb to 2018 to 2020). The library was generated by the immunoSEQ multiplex PCR assay. In its TCRdb copy, this immuneACCESS table keeps in-frame sequences only and misses some clones. Where compared with another copy, unresolved V genes explain less than half of these, and the others have no known cause. This sample is represented by nearly 250,000 clones; about nine tenths of them were singletons. The top ten clonotypes cover roughly 1.6% of the sample. Sequencing was performed on peripheral blood. All receptors come from a woman in her fifties or sixties who had recovered from COVID-19.

This clone was recorded once. V is TRBV14 and J is TRBJ1-1; a possible D gene is TRBD1 (5 bases). The germline gives CDR1 SGHDN, CDR2 FVKESK. Trimming cost V 1 base and J 4 bases, with 13 bases left between them. CDR3 length: 15 residues. The CDR3 loop reads CASSQGEWGVTEAFF. CDR3 DNA sequence: TGTGCCAGCAGCCAAGGGGAATGGGGGGTCACTGAAGCTTTCTTT.

The chain couples TRBV6-4 to TRBJ2-3, with D perhaps TRBD1 (6 bases). The V gene lost 6 bases and the J gene lost 3 bases, with 16 bases spanning the gap. CDR1 is MRHNA and CDR2 is SNTAGT in the germline V gene. The CDR3 sequence is 15 residues long. The CDR3 coding sequence is TGTGCCAGCAGCGTACAGGGATACGGGACAGATACGCAGTATTTT. As protein: CASSVQGYGTDTQYF.

The V gene is TRBV29-1, the J gene TRBJ2-7; D is perhaps TRBD2 (6 bases). Looked up from germline, CDR1 is SQVTM and CDR2 is ANQGSEA. CDR3 size: 13 residues. With 7 bases removed from V and 5 bases from J, the gap between germline ends came to 18 bases. The CDR3 nucleotides read TGCAGCGCGGGGACTCCCGGTTTCCACGAGCAGTACTTC. It is translated as CSAGTPGFHEQYF.

The genes are TRBV19 and TRBJ1-5, with no clear D. The V and J ends lost 7 bases and 6 bases respectively, with 13 bases between them. CDR1 and CDR2 from the germline V gene are LNHDA and SQIVND (reference sequence). This CDR3 comprises 13 residues. CDR3 sequence (DNA): TGTGCCAGTAAGGGCAGGAGCGGTCAGCCCCAGCATTTT. It translates to CASKGRSGQPQHF.

The chain uses TRBV7-6 and TRBJ2-1; 9 bases are a match to TRBD2. V was pared by 5 bases and J by 0 bases, with 8 bases of the junction left unmatched. This CDR3 is 17 amino acids long. Germline V gives CDR1 SGHVS, CDR2 FNYEAQ. As DNA, the CDR3 is TGTGCCAGCAGCGCCTTGACTAGCGGTTACTCCTACAATGAGCAGTTCTTC. Its translation: CASSALTSGYSYNEQFF.